A selection of T cell receptor beta chains follows, all from one sample in a study of identical twins. MiXCR, applied by TCRdb to the 5' RACE reads, yields one record per CDR3 protein. The data contain 200,000 to 250,000 distinct CDR3 sequences, about 14% of them singletons. Sequencing used memory (CD45RO+) T cells sorted from blood. These receptors were obtained from a young woman in good health. Each CDR3 is given without its conserved first and last residue. Clone size is not always given. Where it is, it says once, few, many or a class for expanded clones.

J gene: TRBJ2-3
V gene: TRBV5-1
clone size: many
CDR3 protein: ASSSAGTSGRRRPDTQY

J gene: TRBJ1-2
V gene: TRBV4-2
clone size: many
CDR3 protein: ASSQDGSSGYT

J gene: TRBJ2-7
V gene: TRBV6-5
clone size: many
CDR3 protein: ASSYISGHEQY

J gene: TRBJ2-6
V gene: TRBV11-2
clone size: -
CDR3 protein: ASYVGPFSGANVLT

J gene: TRBJ2-2
V gene: TRBV11-3
clone size: -
CDR3 protein: ASSLDKAHTGELF

J gene: TRBJ2-7
V gene: TRBV12-3/TRBV12-4
clone size: -
CDR3 protein: ASSVARDYNEQY

J gene: TRBJ2-5
V gene: TRBV5-1
clone size: -
CDR3 protein: ASSLTLAGMGETQY

J gene: TRBJ2-5
V gene: TRBV6-2/TRBV6-3
clone size: many
CDR3 protein: ASSYSTSGSETQY

J gene: TRBJ1-1
V gene: TRBV29-1
clone size: -
CDR3 protein: SAGKNEAF

J gene: TRBJ2-7
V gene: TRBV9
clone size: -
CDR3 protein: ASSVGGTGVEQY

J gene: TRBJ1-2
V gene: TRBV29-1
clone size: few
CDR3 protein: SVERMLYGYT

J gene: TRBJ2-5
V gene: TRBV5-1
clone size: many
CDR3 protein: ASISGLAGAATLETQY

J gene: TRBJ2-5
V gene: TRBV9
clone size: -
CDR3 protein: ASSVNLAPETQY

J gene: TRBJ1-3
V gene: TRBV12-3/TRBV12-4
clone size: -
CDR3 protein: ASRLAGSGNTIY

J gene: TRBJ2-5
V gene: TRBV2
clone size: few
CDR3 protein: ASNFGKETQY

J gene: TRBJ2-5
V gene: TRBV7-9
clone size: -
CDR3 protein: ASRSNPQPGETQY

J gene: TRBJ1-2
V gene: TRBV6-2/TRBV6-3
clone size: -
CDR3 protein: ASSTSGGVKDGYT

J gene: TRBJ2-3
V gene: TRBV5-1
clone size: few
CDR3 protein: ASSLGTGNTDTQY

J gene: TRBJ1-1
V gene: TRBV6-1
clone size: -
CDR3 protein: ASTPGRGRHTEAF

J gene: TRBJ1-2
V gene: TRBV20-1
clone size: many
CDR3 protein: SANLPGQGIQGYT

J gene: TRBJ2-3
V gene: TRBV29-1
clone size: few
CDR3 protein: SVELSGSGRAGTQY

J gene: TRBJ1-5
V gene: TRBV20-1
clone size: few
CDR3 protein: SARGGGVGPQH

J gene: TRBJ2-3
V gene: TRBV5-6
clone size: -
CDR3 protein: ASSFGGGGMTDTQY

J gene: TRBJ1-1
V gene: TRBV20-1
clone size: few
CDR3 protein: SAQTGGKDTEAF

J gene: TRBJ2-3
V gene: TRBV5-5
clone size: few
CDR3 protein: ASSPSSLWGQTDTQY

J gene: TRBJ2-7
V gene: TRBV10-1
clone size: -
CDR3 protein: ARRRWGECYEQY

J gene: TRBJ2-3
V gene: TRBV20-1
clone size: -
CDR3 protein: SATLAGGVDTQY

J gene: TRBJ2-2
V gene: TRBV27
clone size: few
CDR3 protein: ATRSGQGITGELF

J gene: TRBJ1-2
V gene: TRBV12-3/TRBV12-4
clone size: many
CDR3 protein: ASSSQLAIYGYT

J gene: TRBJ2-7
V gene: TRBV5-1
clone size: few
CDR3 protein: ASSGGTGGEQY

J gene: TRBJ1-2
V gene: TRBV20-1
clone size: few
CDR3 protein: SASQQGGGGDYGYT

J gene: TRBJ2-5
V gene: TRBV5-5
clone size: -
CDR3 protein: ASSFVAGRWETQY

J gene: TRBJ1-2
V gene: TRBV20-1
clone size: few
CDR3 protein: SARDSGDGYT

J gene: TRBJ2-1
V gene: TRBV27
clone size: many
CDR3 protein: ASSFWGGAADEQF

J gene: TRBJ1-1
V gene: TRBV5-5
clone size: -
CDR3 protein: ASSTGQPNTEAF

J gene: TRBJ1-1
V gene: TRBV5-6
clone size: few
CDR3 protein: ASSSTGVGGTEAF

J gene: TRBJ1-1
V gene: TRBV12-3/TRBV12-4
clone size: -
CDR3 protein: ASNPAGRGAEAF

J gene: TRBJ1-5
V gene: TRBV27
clone size: -
CDR3 protein: ASGYYQPQH

J gene: TRBJ2-1
V gene: TRBV20-1
clone size: few
CDR3 protein: SFLAGDFAEQF

J gene: TRBJ2-7
V gene: TRBV18
clone size: few
CDR3 protein: ASSPGTSLYEQY

J gene: TRBJ2-1
V gene: TRBV20-1
clone size: many
CDR3 protein: SAPDFHEQF

J gene: TRBJ2-1
V gene: TRBV11-2
clone size: few
CDR3 protein: ASSPRADRSYNEQF

J gene: TRBJ2-3
V gene: TRBV7-2
clone size: -
CDR3 protein: ASSLRNPRDTQY

J gene: TRBJ2-1
V gene: TRBV19
clone size: -
CDR3 protein: ASSIRSQNEQF

J gene: TRBJ1-2
V gene: TRBV9
clone size: few
CDR3 protein: ASSVEQGNYGYT

J gene: TRBJ2-7
V gene: TRBV5-1
clone size: many
CDR3 protein: ASSFSTGISYEQY

J gene: TRBJ1-2
V gene: TRBV12-3/TRBV12-4
clone size: few
CDR3 protein: ASRTTQGSGYT

J gene: TRBJ2-2
V gene: TRBV5-1
clone size: many
CDR3 protein: ATQAGSNTGELF

J gene: TRBJ2-3
V gene: TRBV9
clone size: many
CDR3 protein: ASSVLAGGDTQY

J gene: TRBJ2-3
V gene: TRBV5-1
clone size: many
CDR3 protein: ASSRGESTDTQY

J gene: TRBJ2-7
V gene: TRBV7-2
clone size: few
CDR3 protein: ASRLGTREWEQY

J gene: TRBJ2-2
V gene: TRBV4-3
clone size: many
CDR3 protein: ASSQGNLQGANTGELF

J gene: TRBJ2-1
V gene: TRBV4-3
clone size: few
CDR3 protein: ASSQEIYNEQF

J gene: TRBJ2-7
V gene: TRBV4-3
clone size: few
CDR3 protein: ASSQEMREPHLYEQY

J gene: TRBJ2-2
V gene: TRBV11-2
clone size: -
CDR3 protein: ASSLEAANTGELF

J gene: TRBJ1-5
V gene: TRBV12-3/TRBV12-4
clone size: -
CDR3 protein: ASTRDGLSNQPQH